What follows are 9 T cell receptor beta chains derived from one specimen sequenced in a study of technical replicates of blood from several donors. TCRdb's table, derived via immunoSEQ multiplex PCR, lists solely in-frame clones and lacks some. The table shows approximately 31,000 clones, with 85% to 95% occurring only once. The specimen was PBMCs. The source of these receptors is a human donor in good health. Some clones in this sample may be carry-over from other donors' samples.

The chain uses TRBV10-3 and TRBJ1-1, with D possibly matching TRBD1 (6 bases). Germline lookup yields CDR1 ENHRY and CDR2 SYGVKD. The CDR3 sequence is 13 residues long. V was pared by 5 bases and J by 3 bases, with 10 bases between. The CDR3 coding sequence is TGTGCCATCAGTTCGTCAGGGGACACTGAAGCTTTCTTT. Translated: CAISSSGDTEAFF.

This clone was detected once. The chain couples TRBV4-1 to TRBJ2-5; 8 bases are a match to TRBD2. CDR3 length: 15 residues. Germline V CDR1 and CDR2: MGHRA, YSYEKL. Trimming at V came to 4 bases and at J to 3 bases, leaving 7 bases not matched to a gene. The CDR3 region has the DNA TGCGCCAGCAGCCTCCGGTCAGCGGGAGAAGAGACCCAGTACTTC. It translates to CASSLRSAGEETQYF.

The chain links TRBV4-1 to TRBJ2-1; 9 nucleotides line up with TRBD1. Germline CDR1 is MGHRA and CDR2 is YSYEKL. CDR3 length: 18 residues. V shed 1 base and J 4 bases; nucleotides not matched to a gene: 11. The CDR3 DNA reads TGCGCCAGCAGCCAAGCGGACTTTCTTGGGACAGGGTACAATGAGCAGTTCTTC. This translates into CASSQADFLGTGYNEQFF.

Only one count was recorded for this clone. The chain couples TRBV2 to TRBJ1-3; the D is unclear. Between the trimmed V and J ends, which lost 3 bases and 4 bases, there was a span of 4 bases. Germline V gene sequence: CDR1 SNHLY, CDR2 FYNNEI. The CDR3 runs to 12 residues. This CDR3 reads CASSERGNTIYF. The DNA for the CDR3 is TGTGCCAGCAGTGAGAGGGGAAACACCATATATTTT.

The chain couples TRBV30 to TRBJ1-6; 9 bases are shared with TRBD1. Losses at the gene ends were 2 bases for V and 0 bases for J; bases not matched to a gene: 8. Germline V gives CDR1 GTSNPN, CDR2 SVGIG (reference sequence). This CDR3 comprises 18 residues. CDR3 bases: TGTGCCTGGAGTACCGGGACAGGGTATGGCTCCTATAATTCACCCCTCCACTTT. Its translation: CAWSTGTGYGSYNSPLHF.

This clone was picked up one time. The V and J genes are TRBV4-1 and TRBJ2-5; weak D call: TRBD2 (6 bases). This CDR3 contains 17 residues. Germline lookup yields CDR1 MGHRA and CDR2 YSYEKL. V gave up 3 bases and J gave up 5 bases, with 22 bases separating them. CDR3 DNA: TGCGCCAGCAGCCACGACACGTGGGGAGGCCCAGGGGAGACCCAGTACTTC. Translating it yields CASSHDTWGGPGETQYF.

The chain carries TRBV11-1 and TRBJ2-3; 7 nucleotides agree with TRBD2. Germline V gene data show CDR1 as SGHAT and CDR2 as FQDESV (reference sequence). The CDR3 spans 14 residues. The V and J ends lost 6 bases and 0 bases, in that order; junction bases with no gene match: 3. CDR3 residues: CASRGGGSTDTQYF. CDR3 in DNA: TGTGCCAGCAGGGGCGGGGGAAGCACAGATACGCAGTATTTT.

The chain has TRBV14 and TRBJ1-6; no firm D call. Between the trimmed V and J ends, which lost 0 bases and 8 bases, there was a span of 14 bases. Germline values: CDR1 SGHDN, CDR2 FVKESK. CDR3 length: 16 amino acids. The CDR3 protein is CASSQDGSYLDSPLHF. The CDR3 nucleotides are TGTGCCAGCAGCCAAGATGGGAGCTATCTGGATTCACCCCTCCACTTT.

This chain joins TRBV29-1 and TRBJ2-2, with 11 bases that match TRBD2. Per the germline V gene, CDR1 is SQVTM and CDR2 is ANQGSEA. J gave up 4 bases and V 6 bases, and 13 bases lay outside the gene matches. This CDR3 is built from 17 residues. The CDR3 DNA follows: TGCAGCGTCCGCCGGGGTAGCGGGGGGGCGGGCACCGGGGAGCTGTTTTTT. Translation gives CSVRRGSGGAGTGELFF.